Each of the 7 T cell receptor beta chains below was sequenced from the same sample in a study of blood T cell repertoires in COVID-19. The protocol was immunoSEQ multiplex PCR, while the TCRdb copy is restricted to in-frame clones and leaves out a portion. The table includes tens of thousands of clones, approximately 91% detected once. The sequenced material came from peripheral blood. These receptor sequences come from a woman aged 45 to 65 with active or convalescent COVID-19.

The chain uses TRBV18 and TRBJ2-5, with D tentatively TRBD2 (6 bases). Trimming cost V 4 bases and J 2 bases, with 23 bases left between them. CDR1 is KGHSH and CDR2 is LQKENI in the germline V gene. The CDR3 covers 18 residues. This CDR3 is CASSQGNSGGRLQETQYF. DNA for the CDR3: TGTGCCAGCTCACAAGGGAATAGCGGTGGGAGGCTACAAGAGACCCAGTACTTC.

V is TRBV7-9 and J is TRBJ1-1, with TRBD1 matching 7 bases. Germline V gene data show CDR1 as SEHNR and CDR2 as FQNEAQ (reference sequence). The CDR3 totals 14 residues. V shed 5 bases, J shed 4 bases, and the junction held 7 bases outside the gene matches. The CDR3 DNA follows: TGTGCCAGCAGCCCATCGACAGGGTTCACTGAAGCTTTCTTT. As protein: CASSPSTGFTEAFF.

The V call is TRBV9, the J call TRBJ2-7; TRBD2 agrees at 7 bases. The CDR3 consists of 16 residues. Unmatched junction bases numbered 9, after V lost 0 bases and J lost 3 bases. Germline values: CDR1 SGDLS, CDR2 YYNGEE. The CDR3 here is CASSVGLAEGVYEQYF. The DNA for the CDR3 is TGTGCCAGCAGCGTAGGGCTAGCGGAGGGAGTCTACGAGCAGTACTTC.

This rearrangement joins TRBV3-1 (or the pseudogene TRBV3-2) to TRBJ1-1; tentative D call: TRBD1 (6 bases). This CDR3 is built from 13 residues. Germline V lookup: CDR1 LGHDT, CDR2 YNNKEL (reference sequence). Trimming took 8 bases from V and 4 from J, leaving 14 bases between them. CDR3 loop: CASGNRVRTEAFF. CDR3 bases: TGTGCCAGCGGAAACAGGGTTCGCACTGAAGCTTTCTTT.

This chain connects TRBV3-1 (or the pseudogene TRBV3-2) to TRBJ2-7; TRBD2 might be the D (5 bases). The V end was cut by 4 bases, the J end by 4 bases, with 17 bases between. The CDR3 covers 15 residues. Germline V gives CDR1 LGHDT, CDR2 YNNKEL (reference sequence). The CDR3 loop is CASSPTGKDLYEQYF. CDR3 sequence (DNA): TGTGCCAGCAGCCCAACCGGGAAGGACCTTTACGAGCAGTACTTC.

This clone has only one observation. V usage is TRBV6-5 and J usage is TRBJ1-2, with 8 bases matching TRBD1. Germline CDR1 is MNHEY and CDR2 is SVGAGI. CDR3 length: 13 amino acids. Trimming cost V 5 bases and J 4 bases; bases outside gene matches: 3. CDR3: CASSTGQVYGYTF. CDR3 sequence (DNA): TGTGCCAGCAGTACGGGACAGGTCTATGGCTACACCTTC.

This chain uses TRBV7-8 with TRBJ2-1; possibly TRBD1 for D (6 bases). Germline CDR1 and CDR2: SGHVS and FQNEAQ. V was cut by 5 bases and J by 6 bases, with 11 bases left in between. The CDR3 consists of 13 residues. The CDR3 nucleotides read TGTGCCAGCAGCGGGGGCATTTCCAATGAGCAGTTCTTC. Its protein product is CASSGGISNEQFF. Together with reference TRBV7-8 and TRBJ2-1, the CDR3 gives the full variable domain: GAGVSQSPRYKVAKRGQDVALRCDPISGHVSLFWYQQALGQGPEFLTYFQNEAQLDKSGLPSDRFFAERPEGSVSTLKIQRTQQEDSAVYLCASSGGISNEQFFGPGTRLTVL.